These 24 T cell receptor beta chains were sequenced from one sample in a study of CD8 T cells in ankylosing spondylitis. One entry per CDR3 protein, called by TCRdb with MiXCR from the 5' RACE reads. The repertoire holds 200,000 to 250,000 distinct CDR3 sequences, with 7% to 10% as singletons. The sequencing sample was made of blood, either unsorted or a sorted T cell fraction (not recorded which). The receptors derive from a female donor with ankylosing spondylitis or in good health (not recorded which).

This clonotype has only a few counts. DNA of the CDR3: TGTGCCAGCAGTTTATTGGGCGGCTACGAGCAGTACTTC. This translates into CASSLLGGYEQYF. The rearrangement joins TRBV28 to TRBJ2-7; D ambiguous. The ends were cut back, 1 base at V and 3 bases at J, with 7 bases in the middle. The germline CDR1 and CDR2 sequences are MDHEN and SYDVKM. CDR3 size: 13 residues.

V is TRBV6-2 or TRBV6-3 and J is TRBJ2-7; D remains unclear. The germline V and J ends were trimmed by 1 base and 2 bases, with 3 bases remaining between them. This CDR3 is 12 amino acids long. Germline lookup yields CDR1 MNHEY and CDR2 SVGEGT. The CDR3 nucleotides are TGTGCCAGCAGTTACTTGGCCTACGAGCAGTACTTC. It is translated as CASSYLAYEQYF.

This clonotype was found many times. The chain has TRBV27 and TRBJ2-7; no clear D. CDR1 is MNHEY and CDR2 is SMNVEV in the germline V gene (reference sequence). V was clipped by 3 bases and J by 5 bases, with 23 bases between them. This CDR3 region has 17 residues. CDR3 region: CASSFFPPRTGEDEQYF. DNA of the CDR3: TGTGCCAGCAGTTTTTTCCCGCCCCGGACCGGAGAGGACGAGCAGTACTTC.

This clonotype appeared many times. DNA for the CDR3: TGCAGTGCTAGAAGTCCCGGGACAGGTTACACAGATACGCAGTATTTT. Translated: CSARSPGTGYTDTQYF. The V gene is TRBV20-1, the J gene TRBJ2-3, with TRBD1 matching 8 bases. V dropped 2 bases and J dropped 2; count of bases not matched to a gene: 9. The CDR3 is made up of 16 amino acids. Germline-derived CDR1 and CDR2 are DFQATT and SNEGSKA (reference sequence).

In its sample, this clonotype was seen many times. This chain joins TRBV5-1 and TRBJ2-2; D gene unclear. Trimming removed 3 bases from V and 1 base from J, with 10 bases in between. The CDR3 covers 15 residues. Germline V CDR1 and CDR2: SGHRS, YFSETQ. The CDR3 DNA is TGCGCCAGCAGCTCCGCGGCGATGAACACCGGGGAGCTGTTTTTT. This codes for CASSSAAMNTGELFF.

This clonotype was counted many times. This chain connects TRBV6-1 to TRBJ2-5; no clear D. CDR3 length: 13 residues. V was trimmed by 9 bases and J by 2 bases, leaving 13 bases between them. Germline CDR1 reads MNHNS; CDR2 reads SASEGT. CDR3 amino acids: CASSRSSQETQYF. CDR3 coding DNA: TGTGCCAGTAGTAGAAGCTCTCAAGAGACCCAGTACTTC.

DNA of the CDR3: TGTGCCAGCAGCCTGAGCGGTCTGGATACGCAGTATTTT. Translation gives CASSLSGLDTQYF. V and J are TRBV5-4 and TRBJ2-3; D possibly corresponds to TRBD2 (5 bases). This CDR3 has 13 amino acids. Germline CDR1 is SGHNT and CDR2 is YYREEE (reference sequence). V lost 4 bases, J lost 6 bases, and 12 bases lay in between.

At least ten counts were recorded for this clonotype. The chain links TRBV30 to TRBJ2-1; D is possibly TRBD1 (6 bases). Germline V gene lookup returns CDR1 GTSNPN and CDR2 SVGIG (reference sequence). The germline V and J ends were trimmed by 0 bases and 0 bases, with 9 bases remaining between them. The CDR3 contains 15 residues. The DNA for the CDR3 is TGTGCCTGGAGTGTAACAGGGAGCTCCTACAATGAGCAGTTCTTC. This gives the protein CAWSVTGSSYNEQFF.

As to this clonotype: A much larger clone lies a single base off, so this may be a read error. The V and J genes are TRBV11-2 and TRBJ2-7; 7 bases line up with TRBD2. This CDR3 contains 15 residues. The V gene's germline CDR1 is SGHAT and CDR2 FQNNGV. CDR3 amino acids: CASSRPSSGAYERYF. DNA of the CDR3: TGTGCCAGCAGCCGACCCTCTAGCGGCGCCTACGAGCGGTACTTC.

This clonotype has only a few counts. The genes are TRBV12-3 or TRBV12-4 and TRBJ2-1; the D is unclear. The V gene lost 0 bases and the J gene lost 6 bases, with 6 bases spanning the gap. This CDR3 has 13 residues. The DNA for the CDR3 is TGTGCCAGCAGTTTAGCGGAGCGCAATGAGCAGTTCTTC. This translates into CASSLAERNEQFF.

A few counts support this clonotype. This chain uses TRBV13 with TRBJ2-7; the match to TRBD2 covers 10 bases. Germline V gives CDR1 PRHDT, CDR2 FYEKMQ (reference sequence). CDR3 length: 15 amino acids. Germline trimming cut 4 bases from V and 6 bases from J; bases unmatched to any gene: 9. The CDR3 DNA sequence: TGTGCCAGCAGCTCTTCAGCGGGAGGGAAGGTCGAGCAGTACTTC. Encoded protein: CASSSSAGGKVEQYF.

Only a few counts were recorded for this clonotype. The gene calls are TRBV28 and TRBJ1-6; tentative D call: TRBD1 (6 bases). Germline lookup yields CDR1 MDHEN and CDR2 SYDVKM. Trimming pared 8 bases from V and 7 bases from J, leaving 15 bases between. This CDR3 is built from 14 residues. In DNA, the CDR3 is TGTGCCAGCGAGGGGGGGGTGGCGAATTCACCCCTCCACTTT. Protein: CASEGGVANSPLHF.

Comments on this clonotype: This may be a read error: a much more frequent sequence differs by one nucleotide. The chain uses TRBV12-3 or TRBV12-4 and TRBJ2-1, with 13 bases lining up with TRBD2. The CDR3 consists of 18 residues. This CDR3 reads CVSSFGLAGDIEDNEQFF. DNA for the CDR3: TGTGTCAGCAGTTTTGGACTAGCGGGAGATATTGAGGACAATGAGCAGTTCTTC.

This clonotype was detected a few times. The chain joins TRBV7-9 to TRBJ1-1; no clear D. V was cut by 5 bases and J by 1 base, with 8 bases left in between. The length of the CDR3 is 13 residues. Germline CDR1 and CDR2: SEHNR and FQNEAQ (reference sequence). CDR3 in amino acids: CASSITANTEAFF. The CDR3 DNA is TGTGCCAGCAGCATTACAGCGAACACTGAAGCTTTCTTT.

This clonotype showed up many times. This chain connects TRBV27 to TRBJ2-7; possible D gene TRBD1, 6 bases. Per the germline V gene, CDR1 is MNHEY and CDR2 is SMNVEV (reference sequence). The CDR3 consists of 15 residues. V was clipped by 3 bases and J by 0 bases, with 12 bases between them. The CDR3 region has the DNA TGTGCCAGCAGTTTTAGGGGGACAATCTCCTACGAGCAGTACTTC. Protein product: CASSFRGTISYEQYF.

This clonotype was seen ten or more times. This chain connects TRBV6-1 to TRBJ2-3; a weak D match, TRBD2 (5 bases). The CDR3 loop spans 15 amino acids. Germline lookup yields CDR1 MNHNS and CDR2 SASEGT. Between the trimmed V and J ends, which lost 8 bases and 0 bases, there was a span of 15 bases. The CDR3 coding sequence is TGTGCCAGCTCTGCGCTCCGGAGGAGCACAGATACGCAGTATTTT. Amino acid sequence: CASSALRRSTDTQYF.

V gene TRBV5-1 combines with J gene TRBJ2-7; D is tentatively TRBD1 or TRBD2 (5 bases each). CDR1 is SGHRS and CDR2 is YFSETQ in the germline V gene. V shed 5 bases and J shed 3 bases, with 15 bases lying between them. CDR3 size: 14 residues. The CDR3: CASSSGMGLYEQYF. Written as DNA, the CDR3 is TGCGCCAGCAGTTCGGGGATGGGGCTCTACGAGCAGTACTTC.

This clonotype came up a few times. J is TRBJ2-1 and V is TRBV20-1; possibly TRBD2 for D (5 bases). The length of the CDR3 is 13 residues. V lost 3 bases and J 4 bases, leaving 10 bases between the germline ends. Germline-derived CDR1 and CDR2 are DFQATT and SNEGSKA (reference sequence). This CDR3 is CSARGSQYNEQFF. CDR3 nucleotides: TGCAGTGCTAGGGGGAGTCAGTACAATGAGCAGTTCTTC.

This clonotype has a handful of counts. The V and J genes are TRBV7-2 and TRBJ2-3, with 9 bases fitting TRBD2. The trim removed 4 bases at V and 2 bases at J, leaving 7 bases unmatched. This CDR3 is built from 16 residues. The germline V gene encodes CDR1 SGHTA and CDR2 FQGNSA. CDR3 nucleotides: TGTGCCAGCAGCTCCTCTAGCGGGACGAACACAGATACGCAGTATTTT. Protein: CASSSSSGTNTDTQYF.

The rearrangement uses TRBV4-3 and TRBJ2-7; D gene uncertain. This CDR3 is 14 amino acids long. V was trimmed by 0 bases and J by 2 bases, leaving 8 bases between them. Germline-derived CDR1 and CDR2 are LGHNA and YSLEER. Here the CDR3 reads CASSQDIETYEQYF. The CDR3, as DNA: TGCGCCAGCAGCCAAGATATAGAGACCTACGAGCAGTACTTC.

This clonotype has ten or more counts. This chain links TRBV20-1 with TRBJ1-6; 7 nucleotides match TRBD1. From germline, CDR1 is DFQATT and CDR2 SNEGSKA (reference sequence). This CDR3 is 12 amino acids long. J gave up 9 bases and V 4 bases, and 3 bases lay outside the gene matches. This CDR3 reads CSATDRVSPLHF. The CDR3, as DNA: TGCAGTGCTACCGACAGGGTTTCACCCCTCCACTTT.

The table lists this clonotype with many counts. This chain joins TRBV7-2 and TRBJ2-1; 8 nucleotides agree with TRBD2. The ends lost 5 bases at V and 7 bases at J; junction bases unmatched: 10. Germline V gives CDR1 SGHTA, CDR2 FQGNSA. The CDR3 extends over 15 amino acids. The chain's CDR3 is CASSPAAGTRNEQFF. The CDR3 DNA reads as TGTGCCAGCAGCCCAGCGGCTGGGACTAGAAATGAGCAGTTCTTC.

This clonotype was detected many times. The genes are TRBV11-2 and TRBJ1-1; D possibly corresponds to TRBD1 (5 bases). The V end lost 1 base, the J end lost 1 base, and 10 bases lay between the germline ends. This CDR3 comprises 15 residues. The germline V gene encodes CDR1 SGHAT and CDR2 FQNNGV. CDR3 sequence: CASSLAGTANTEAFF. The CDR3, as DNA: TGTGCCAGCAGCTTAGCAGGGACGGCGAACACTGAAGCTTTCTTT.

There are many counts of this clonotype. J is TRBJ2-1 and V is TRBV15; possibly TRBD2 for D (5 bases). The CDR3 covers 14 residues. Between the trimmed V and J ends, which lost 6 bases and 5 bases, there was a span of 14 bases. The germline V gene has CDR1 LNHNV and CDR2 YYDKDF (reference sequence). The CDR3 DNA follows: TGTGCCACCAGGGGCGGAGGAGTTCACAATGAGCAGTTCTTC. Translating gives CATRGGGVHNEQFF. Full variable domain (missing parts from reference TRBV15 and TRBJ2-1): DAMVIQNPRYQVTQFGKPVTLSCSQTLNHNVMYWYQQKSSQAPKLLFHYYDKDFNNEADTPDNFQSRRPNTSFCFLDIRSPGLGDTAMYLCATRGGGVHNEQFFGPGTRLTVL.